This TCR beta chain originates from a study of T cells in tuberculosis. Study results and limitations: Cases with active tuberculosis were adults, while controls were adolescents. Active tuberculosis TCR-alpha repertoires lay closer to GMM-specific TCRs than IGRA-negative controls, suggesting clonal expansion.

About this clone itself: The antigen remains undetermined.

Sequencing was performed with immunoSEQ multiplex PCR; in TCRdb, only in-frame clones are kept and a portion is missing. The sample lists 30,000 to 40,000 clones; under 98% were seen once. J gave up 1 base and V 4 bases, and 12 bases lay outside the gene matches. Germline V CDR1 and CDR2: SGHDN, FVKESK. This CDR3 region has 19 residues. The V gene is TRBV14, the J gene TRBJ2-6; 8 bases are a match to TRBD1. The clonotype originates from a donor aged 5 to 30 with latent tuberculosis or without tuberculosis infection. Sample: PBMCs. Here the CDR3 DNA reads TGTGCCAGCAGCCGACTAAGGACAGGGAAGGGGTCTGGGGCCAACGTCCTGACTTTC. Amino acid sequence: CASSRLRTGKGSGANVLTF.